This T cell receptor (beta chain) was documented in a study of shared clonotypes between healthy human individuals. Study results and caveats: Sorted-subset sequencing, rarefaction showed, was incomplete despite large depth. Naive subsets usually exceeded memory subsets in estimated richness. Naive CD4 clonotypes overlapped across a few donors at roughly 5%.

Naive-designated CD8 cells lacked CD45RO, were positively enriched for CCR7, and omitted terminally differentiated effector memory CD45RA+ cells. This CDR3 comprises 17 residues. The germline CDR1 and CDR2 sequences are MDHEN and SYDVKM. V dropped 3 bases and J dropped 6; count of bases not matched to a gene: 12. Produced via immunoSEQ multiplex PCR; TCRdb's table is partial and in-frame only. The top ten hold under 2% of the sample, which has about 2.2 million clones, 80% to 95% seen once. Concerning this clone itself: Antigen unknown.

V is TRBV28 and J is TRBJ2-1, with 9 nucleotides matching TRBD1. This clonotype originated in a man aged 18 to 30 in good health. Some clones in this sample may be carry-over from other donors' samples. Sequenced sample: naive CD8+ T cells from PBMCs. CDR3 sequence (DNA): TGTGCCAGCAGTTTTAGGGTACCGGGACAGGGTCCCAATGAGCAGTTCTTC. Protein sequence: CASSFRVPGQGPNEQFF.